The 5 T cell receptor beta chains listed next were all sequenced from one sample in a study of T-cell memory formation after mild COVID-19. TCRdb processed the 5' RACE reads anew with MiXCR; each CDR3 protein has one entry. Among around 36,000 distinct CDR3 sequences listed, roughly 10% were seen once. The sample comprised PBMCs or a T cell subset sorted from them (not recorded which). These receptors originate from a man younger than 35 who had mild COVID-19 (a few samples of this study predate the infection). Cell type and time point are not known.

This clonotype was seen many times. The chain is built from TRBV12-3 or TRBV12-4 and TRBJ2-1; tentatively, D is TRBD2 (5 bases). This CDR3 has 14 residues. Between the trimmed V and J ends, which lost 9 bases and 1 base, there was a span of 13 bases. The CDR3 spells CASNERGSYNEQFF. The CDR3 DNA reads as TGTGCCAGTAACGAACGGGGATCCTACAATGAGCAGTTCTTC.

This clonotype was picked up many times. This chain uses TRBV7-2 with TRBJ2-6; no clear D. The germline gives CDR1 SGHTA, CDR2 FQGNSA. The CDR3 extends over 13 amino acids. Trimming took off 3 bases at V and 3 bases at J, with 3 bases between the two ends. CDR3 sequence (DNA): TGTGCCAGCAGCTTTTTTGGGGCCAACGTCCTGACTTTC. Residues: CASSFFGANVLTF.

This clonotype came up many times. CDR3 in DNA: TGTGCCAGCGAACGAGCACAGGAATACACCGGGGAGCTGTTTTTT. It encodes CASERAQEYTGELFF. V usage is TRBV6-2 or TRBV6-3 and J usage is TRBJ2-2, with TRBD1 as a possible D gene (5 bases). The V end was cut by 8 bases, the J end by 3 bases, with 16 bases between. CDR1 and CDR2 (germline): MNHEY, SVGEGT. The CDR3 totals 15 residues.

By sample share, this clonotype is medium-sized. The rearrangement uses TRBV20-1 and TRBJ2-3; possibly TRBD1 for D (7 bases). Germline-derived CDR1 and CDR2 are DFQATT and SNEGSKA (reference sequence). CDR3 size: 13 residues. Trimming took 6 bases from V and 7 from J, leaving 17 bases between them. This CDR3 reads CSAFQGGPNTQYF. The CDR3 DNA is TGCAGTGCGTTCCAGGGGGGACCCAATACGCAGTATTTT.

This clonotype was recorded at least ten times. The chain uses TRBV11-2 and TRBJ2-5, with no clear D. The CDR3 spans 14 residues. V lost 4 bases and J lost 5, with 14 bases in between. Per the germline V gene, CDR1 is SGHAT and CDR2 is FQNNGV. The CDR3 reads CASSSNRGSETQYF. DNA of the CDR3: TGTGCCAGCAGCTCAAATAGAGGCTCGGAGACCCAGTACTTC.